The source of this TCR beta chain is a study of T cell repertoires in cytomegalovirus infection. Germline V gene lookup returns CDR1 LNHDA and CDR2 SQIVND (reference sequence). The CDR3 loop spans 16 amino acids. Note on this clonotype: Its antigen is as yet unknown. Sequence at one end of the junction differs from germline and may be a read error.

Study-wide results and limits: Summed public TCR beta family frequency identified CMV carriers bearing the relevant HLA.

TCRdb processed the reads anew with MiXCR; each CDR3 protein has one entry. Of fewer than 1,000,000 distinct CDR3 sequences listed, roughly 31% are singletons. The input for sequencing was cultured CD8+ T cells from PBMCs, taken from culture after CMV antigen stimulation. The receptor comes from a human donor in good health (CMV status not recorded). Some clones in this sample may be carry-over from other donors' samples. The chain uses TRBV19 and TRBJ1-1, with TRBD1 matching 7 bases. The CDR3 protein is CASSVDDRVEDTEAFF. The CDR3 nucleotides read TGTGCCAGTAGTGTAGATGACAGGGTGGAAGACACTGAAGCTTTCTTT.